This is a list of T cell receptor beta chains from one sample in a study of T cell responses to AZD1222 COVID-19 vaccine. Assay used: immunoSEQ multiplex PCR; TCRdb lists only in-frame clones, some missing. The sample yields 13,000 or so clones, under 85% seen once. This specimen consisted of peripheral blood, obtained 28 days after the second AZD1222 dose. The receptors come from an adult who received the AZD1222 COVID-19 vaccine. The CDR3 runs from the conserved cysteine through the conserved F or W. D genes are given only for firm matches. The size field is filled for only some rows; it gives once, few, many or a size class.

.	TRBV5-4	.	TRBJ1-1	TGTGCCAGCAGCGCGTCCGTAGTGAACACTGAAGCTTTCTTT	CASSASVVNTEAFF
.	TRBV10-3	.	TRBJ2-5	TGTGCCATCAGTGCACAGGGTACTCAGGAGACCCAGTACTTC	CAISAQGTQETQYF
.	TRBV29-1	.	TRBJ2-5	TGCAGCGGTATGGGATTAGGACAACAAGAGACCCAGTACTTC	CSGMGLGQQETQYF
.	TRBV27	.	TRBJ2-1	TGTGCCAGCAGCGACGGTAACAATGAGCAGTTCTTC	CASSDGNNEQFF
.	TRBV2	.	TRBJ1-6	TGTGCCAGCAGGCAACAGGGTTTGGATTCACCCCTCCACTTT	CASRQQGLDSPLHF
few	TRBV5-6	.	TRBJ1-2	TGTGCCAGCAGACTTCTTGGGGAATCGTTCCTTGGCTACACCTTC	CASRLLGESFLGYTF
.	TRBV7-9	TRBD2	TRBJ2-7	TGTGCCAGCTGGGCCTCGGGAGGGTCGGGCGAGCAGTACTTC	CASWASGGSGEQYF
once	TRBV6-5	TRBD1	TRBJ2-2	TGTGCCAGCAGCGCCGGGACAGGGTGGACCGGGGAGCTGTTTTTT	CASSAGTGWTGELFF
once	TRBV5-1	.	TRBJ2-2	TGCGCCAGCAGCTTGGACCACACCAGTACGGGCACCGGGGAGCTGTTTTTT	CASSLDHTSTGTGELFF
.	TRBV4-3	TRBD1	TRBJ1-2	TGCGCCAGCAGCCAAGATAGCCCCAGGGGGGGTTATGGCTACACCTTC	CASSQDSPRGGYGYTF
.	TRBV4-1	.	TRBJ2-1	TGCGCCAGCAGCCAAGTTTTCAATTTAGCGGAGTTCTATGAGCAGTTCTTC	CASSQVFNLAEFYEQFF
.	TRBV5-6	TRBD1	TRBJ2-1	TGTGCCAGCAGCCCCTCTCCGGGACAGGGGGCTTGGAATGAGCAGTTCTTC	CASSPSPGQGAWNEQFF
.	TRBV2	.	TRBJ2-7	TGTGCCAGCAGTGACTCAGCTTTCGCCTACGAGCAGTACTTC	CASSDSAFAYEQYF
.	TRBV6-5	.	TRBJ2-7	TGTGCCAGCAGCCAGGGCCCCTACGAGCAGTACTTC	CASSQGPYEQYF
.	TRBV3-1/TRBV3-2	.	TRBJ1-1	TGTGCCAGCAGCCAAATGGCCAGGGCTAACACTGAAGCTTTCTTT	CASSQMARANTEAFF
.	TRBV19	.	TRBJ1-2	TGTGCCAGTAGTAGGGCGGCAGGCACCGACTATGGCTACACCTTC	CASSRAAGTDYGYTF
.	TRBV20-1	TRBD2	TRBJ2-5	TGCAGTGCTAGTTCAGCGGGGGGGCTTGGGGAGACCCAGTACTTC	CSASSAGGLGETQYF
.	TRBV28	TRBD1	TRBJ2-7	TGTGCCAGCAGGGGGACAGGGGACGAGCAGTACTTC	CASRGTGDEQYF
.	TRBV2	.	TRBJ2-7	TGTGCCAGCAGGCGGGACCAACCCACCTACGAGCAGTACTTC	CASRRDQPTYEQYF
.	TRBV14	.	TRBJ2-1	TGTGCCAGCAGCCAAGCGCAGGTGCTCAATGAGCAGTTCTTC	CASSQAQVLNEQFF
.	TRBV29-1	.	TRBJ2-1	TGCAGCGTTGCCCTCTTGGGTGAGCAGTTCTTC	CSVALLGEQFF
.	TRBV4-2	.	TRBJ2-2	TGTGCCAGCAGCGCCCGGGACCGACGAGGCACCGGGGAGCTGTTTTTT	CASSARDRRGTGELFF
.	TRBV27	.	TRBJ2-7	TGTGCCAGCAGTCTTGGAGTAGCTAGTGCGGCGTACGAGCAGTACTTC	CASSLGVASAAYEQYF
.	TRBV15	TRBD1	TRBJ2-2	TGTGCCACCAGCAGAGGTGGGACAGGGGTCACCGGGGAGCTGTTTTTT	CATSRGGTGVTGELFF
.	TRBV7-8	.	TRBJ2-7	TGTGCCAGCAGCTTAGTCGACGGAGGCTACGAGCAGTACTTC	CASSLVDGGYEQYF
.	TRBV27	TRBD1	TRBJ1-5	TGTGCCAGCCGAGACAGGGGTCAGCCCCAGCATTTT	CASRDRGQPQHF
.	TRBV6-5	.	TRBJ2-7	TGTGCCAGCAGTAGACTCATCTACGAGCAGTACTTC	CASSRLIYEQYF
.	TRBV5-1	TRBD1	TRBJ2-7	TGCGCCAGCAGCTGGACAGGGAGCTCCTACGAGCAGTACTTC	CASSWTGSSYEQYF
.	TRBV5-1	.	TRBJ1-1	TGCGCCAGCAGAGGTCCCCAGAACACTGAAGCTTTCTTT	CASRGPQNTEAFF
.	TRBV28	TRBD1	TRBJ1-1	TGTGCCAGCAGCTCGGGACAGGGTAACACTGAAGCTTTCTTT	CASSSGQGNTEAFF
.	TRBV12-5	.	TRBJ2-5	TGTGCTAGTGGTTTTCAAGAGACCCAGTACTTC	CASGFQETQYF
.	TRBV2	TRBD1	TRBJ1-2	TGTGCCAGCAGGGTAGGACAGGCGATTAACTATGGCTACACCTTC	CASRVGQAINYGYTF
.	TRBV2	.	TRBJ1-5	TGTGCCAGCAGTGCGAGGGGTTCAAGCAATCAGCCCCAGCATTTT	CASSARGSSNQPQHF
.	TRBV21-1	.	TRBJ2-2	TGTGCCAGCAGCAAAGTAGGGGGGACTAGCGGGAGATCCGGGGAGCTGTTTTTT	CASSKVGGTSGRSGELFF
.	TRBV6-1	.	TRBJ2-7	TGTGCCAGCAGTGAAGCTTGGCCCTACGAGCAGTACTTC	CASSEAWPYEQYF
.	TRBV11-1	.	TRBJ2-7	TGTGCCAGCAGCTTAGCGTCGAGGGGATACGAGCAGTACTTC	CASSLASRGYEQYF
.	TRBV30	.	TRBJ1-5	TGTGCCTGGAGTGTACCGGACAGAGATAATCAGCCCCAGCATTTT	CAWSVPDRDNQPQHF
.	TRBV5-8	.	TRBJ1-2	TGTGCCAGCAGCTTTTTTAAGGTCGGGTATGGCTACACCTTC	CASSFFKVGYGYTF
.	TRBV11-2	TRBD1	TRBJ2-5	TGTGCCAGCAGCTCCTTGGGACAGCAAGAGACCCAGTACTTC	CASSSLGQQETQYF
.	TRBV6-6	TRBD1	TRBJ1-5	TGTGCCAGCAGTCCCGGGACAGGGGTTTACCCAAGCAATCAGCCCCAGCATTTT	CASSPGTGVYPSNQPQHF
.	TRBV7-8	TRBD1	TRBJ1-1	TGTGCCAGCAGAACGGATAAGGGGGCTCTGGGCACTGAAGCTTTCTTT	CASRTDKGALGTEAFF
once	TRBV29-1	TRBD1	TRBJ2-7	TGCAGCGGCAGCGGGACAGGGGTGCACGAGCAGTACTTC	CSGSGTGVHEQYF
.	TRBV29-1	TRBD1	TRBJ2-2	TGCAGCGTTGGTTGGACAGGGGTAACCGGGGAGCTGTTTTTT	CSVGWTGVTGELFF
.	TRBV5-1	TRBD1	TRBJ1-4	TGCGCCAGCAGCCAAACAGGGGAAGACGAAAAACTGTTTTTT	CASSQTGEDEKLFF
.	TRBV7-2	TRBD2	TRBJ2-7	TGTGCCAGCAGCTCACGACCCGGGACTAGCACCCACGAGCAGTACTTC	CASSSRPGTSTHEQYF